This T cell receptor (beta chain) was profiled in a study of shared clonotypes between healthy human individuals. For sorted subsets, roughly 210 ng DNA per replicate equaled 30,000 or so T cell genomes. Under the authors' procedure: Filtering of immunoSEQ junctional sequences could not match full-length read filtering. Here immunoSEQ multiplex PCR was the method, and the copy in TCRdb shows in-frame clones only, minus some. V, J and clone size derive from that table, while D and trimming were established from the DNA sequence. The sample holds 600,000 to 700,000 clones, around four fifths seen once. This clone was recorded a few times. Other DNA variants within this sample encode the same CDR3. Recent acute infections and vaccinations were absent in the healthy HIV-negative adult donors. Sequenced: memory CD4+ T cells sorted from blood. Subset described: CD45RA-negative fraction. This sequence originates from a woman aged 25 to 39 in good health.

Here the CDR3 reads CASSERGPNYGYTF. CDR3 nucleotide sequence: TGTGCCAGCAGTGAACGGGGGCCTAACTATGGCTACACCTTC. The rearrangement links TRBV2 to TRBJ1-2; TRBD1 is a possible D gene (6 bases). Germline V lookup: CDR1 SNHLY, CDR2 FYNNEI. Trimming removed 2 bases at V and 0 bases at J, with 7 bases between. This CDR3 spans 14 amino acids.